This paragraph reports one T cell receptor (beta chain). Its cognate antigen is unknown. The data stem from a study of Ad26.COV2.S vaccination and SARS-CoV-2 variants. The wider study: Each vaccinee took Ad26.COV2.S intramuscularly, once or twice 56 days apart.

Study-wide results and limits: Vaccine and placebo recipients had similar non-spike TCR breadth.

Per the germline V gene, CDR1 is SGHRS and CDR2 is YFSETQ. V shed 2 bases, J shed 11 bases, and the junction held 5 bases outside the gene matches. The length of the CDR3 is 12 residues. Repertoires were generated with immunoSEQ multiplex PCR, while TCRdb's copy carries only in-frame clones and drops some. This table has over 250,000 clones, over 75% appearing once. Described treatment: 15 to 20 received Ad26.COV2.S at low or high dose, single or two shots; roughly 5 received placebo; per-sample allocation not given. The samples were gathered on day 63 after the first injection of vaccine or placebo.

V is TRBV5-1 and J is TRBJ1-1; 8 nucleotides line up with TRBD1. The clonotype originates from a person aged 18 to 59 who received the Ad26.COV2.S COVID-19 vaccine or a placebo. The sequences come from peripheral blood, collected in a trial of Ad26.COV2.S vaccine versus placebo. The CDR3 DNA sequence: TGCGCCAGCAGCTTACAGGGGGAGGTTGCTTTCTTT. Translation gives CASSLQGEVAFF.